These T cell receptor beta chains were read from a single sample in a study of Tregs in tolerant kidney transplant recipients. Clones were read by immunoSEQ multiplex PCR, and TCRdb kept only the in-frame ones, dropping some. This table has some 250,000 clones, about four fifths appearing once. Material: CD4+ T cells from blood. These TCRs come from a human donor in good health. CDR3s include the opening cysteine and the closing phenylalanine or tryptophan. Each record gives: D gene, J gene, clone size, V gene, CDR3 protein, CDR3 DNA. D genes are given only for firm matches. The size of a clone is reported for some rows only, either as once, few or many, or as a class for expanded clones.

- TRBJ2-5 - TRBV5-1 CASSRAPEETQYF TGCGCCAGCTCGAGGGCCCCGGAGGAGACCCAGTACTTC
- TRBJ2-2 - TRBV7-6 CASSLVGRRGRDTGELFF TGTGCCAGCAGCTTAGTAGGGCGAAGGGGCCGGGACACCGGGGAGCTGTTTTTT
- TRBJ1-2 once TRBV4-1 CASSQGGIKGNYGYTF TGCGCCAGCAGCCAAGGGGGGATCAAGGGGAACTATGGCTACACCTTC
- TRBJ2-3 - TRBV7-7 CASSLSHGMDTQYF TGTGCCAGCAGCTTAAGTCACGGAATGGATACGCAGTATTTT
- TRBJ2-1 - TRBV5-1 CASSLLAQGGSYNEQFF TGCGCCAGCAGCTTGCTCGCCCAGGGGGGCTCCTACAATGAGCAGTTCTTC
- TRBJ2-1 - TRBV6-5 CASSSPLVAGNEQFF TGTGCCAGCAGCTCTCCCTTAGTAGCCGGAAATGAGCAGTTCTTC
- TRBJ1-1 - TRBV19 CASSILHSPAFF TGTGCCAGTAGTATCTTACACAGTCCGGCTTTCTTT
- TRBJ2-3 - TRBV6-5 CASSSPWGPDTQYF TGTGCCAGCAGTTCCCCTTGGGGGCCAGATACGCAGTATTTT
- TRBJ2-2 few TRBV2 CASSGQLDGELFF TGTGCCAGCAGTGGGCAGCTCGACGGGGAGCTGTTTTTT
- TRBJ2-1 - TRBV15 CATSGVPHNEQFF TGTGCCACCAGCGGCGTCCCGCACAATGAGCAGTTCTTC
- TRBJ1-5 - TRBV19 CASRREIGNQPQHF TGTGCCAGTAGGAGGGAGATTGGCAATCAGCCCCAGCATTTT
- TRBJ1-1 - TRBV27 CASSLQGRTEAFF TGTGCCAGCTCCCTCCAGGGGAGAACTGAAGCTTTCTTT
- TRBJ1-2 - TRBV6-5 CASSKRTGSGGYTF TGTGCCAGCAGCAAAAGGACGGGTAGTGGTGGCTACACCTTC
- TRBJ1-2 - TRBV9 CASSGQHTPPNYGYTF TGTGCCAGCAGCGGGCAACATACTCCTCCGAACTATGGCTACACCTTC
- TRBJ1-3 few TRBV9 CASSEGFTIYF TGTGCCAGCAGCGAGGGATTCACCATATATTTT
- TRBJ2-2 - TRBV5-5 CASSLGKGVNTGELFF TGTGCCAGCAGCTTGGGAAAAGGGGTTAACACCGGGGAGCTGTTTTTT
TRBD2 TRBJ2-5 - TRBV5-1 CASSSRLAGGRETQYF TGCGCCAGCAGCTCCCGACTAGCGGGGGGGCGGGAGACCCAGTACTTC
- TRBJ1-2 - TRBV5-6 CASSLVGGPRNGYTF TGTGCCAGCAGCTTGGTCGGGGGGCCGAGGAATGGCTACACCTTC
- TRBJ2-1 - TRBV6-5 CASTQVPGLNEQFF TGTGCCAGCACCCAAGTGCCGGGCCTCAATGAGCAGTTCTTC
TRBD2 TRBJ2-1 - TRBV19 CASSIRTSGGINEQFF TGTGCCAGTAGTATCCGGACTAGCGGGGGGATCAATGAGCAGTTCTTC
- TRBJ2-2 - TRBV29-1 CSVGAGVHTGELFF TGCAGCGTCGGGGCGGGTGTCCATACCGGGGAGCTGTTTTTT
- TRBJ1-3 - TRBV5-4 CASSLEAGRTGNTIYF TGTGCCAGCAGCTTGGAGGCAGGGCGAACTGGAAACACCATATATTTT
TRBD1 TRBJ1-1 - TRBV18 CASSAGQGLNTEAFF TGTGCCAGCTCAGCTGGACAGGGGTTGAACACTGAAGCTTTCTTT
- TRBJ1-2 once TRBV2 CASPRRSNYGYTF TGTGCCAGCCCCAGAAGGAGTAACTATGGCTACACCTTC
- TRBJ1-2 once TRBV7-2 CASSPIPRQGTYYGYTF TGTGCCAGCAGCCCGATCCCCCGGCAGGGGACCTATTATGGCTACACCTTC
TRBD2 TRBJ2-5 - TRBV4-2 CASSLGTSDETQYF TGTGCCAGCAGCCTCGGGACTAGCGATGAGACCCAGTACTTC
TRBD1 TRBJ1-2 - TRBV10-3 CAISESRGQGGGYTF TGTGCCATCAGTGAGTCGCGCGGCCAGGGGGGGGGCTACACCTTC
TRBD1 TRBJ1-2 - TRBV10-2 CASRGGTEQNYGYTF TGCGCCAGCAGGGGGGGGACAGAACAGAACTATGGCTACACCTTC
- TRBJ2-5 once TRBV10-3 CAISEFPETQYF TGTGCCATCAGTGAGTTCCCAGAGACCCAGTACTTC
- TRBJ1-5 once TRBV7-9 CASSLGGYSNQPQHF TGTGCCAGCAGCTTAGGCGGTTATAGCAATCAGCCCCAGCATTTT
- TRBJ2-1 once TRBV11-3 CASSPDLTANEQFF TGTGCCAGCAGCCCCGATTTGACTGCCAATGAGCAGTTCTTC
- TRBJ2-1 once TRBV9 CARWDYNEQFF TGTGCCAGATGGGATTACAATGAGCAGTTCTTC
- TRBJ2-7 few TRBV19 CASADRPYEQYF TGTGCCAGTGCTGACAGACCCTACGAGCAGTACTTC
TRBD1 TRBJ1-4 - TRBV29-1 CSVDLQGATNEKLFF TGCAGCGTTGATTTACAGGGGGCAACTAATGAAAAACTGTTTTTT
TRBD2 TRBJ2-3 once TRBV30 CAKRTSGSTDTQYF TGTGCCAAACGGACTAGCGGGAGCACAGATACGCAGTATTTT
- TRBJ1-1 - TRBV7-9 CASSLGRGITFF TGTGCCAGCAGCTTAGGTCGGGGGATCACTTTCTTT
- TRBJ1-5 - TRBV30 CAWSAGRQDRRNQPQHF TGTGCCTGGAGTGCCGGCAGACAGGACCGTCGCAATCAGCCCCAGCATTTT
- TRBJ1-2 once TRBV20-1 CSAHRGVEYTF TGCAGTGCGCACCGGGGGGTTGAGTACACCTTC
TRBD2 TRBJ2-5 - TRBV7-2 CASSSAGLAETQYF TGTGCCAGCAGCTCAGCCGGGCTAGCGGAGACTCAGTACTTC
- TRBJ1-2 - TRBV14 CASSRTGFENYGYTF TGTGCCAGCAGCCGAACAGGCTTCGAGAACTATGGCTACACCTTC
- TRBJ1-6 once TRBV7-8 CASRKRGGTSSPLHF TGTGCCAGCAGGAAGAGGGGAGGAACTAGTTCACCCCTCCACTTT
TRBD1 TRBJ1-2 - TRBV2 CASRAGQGSMGGYTF TGTGCCAGCAGGGCGGGACAGGGGTCGATGGGTGGCTACACCTTC
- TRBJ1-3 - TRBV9 CASSFRRDSGNTIYF TGTGCCAGCAGCTTCCGACGGGACTCTGGAAACACCATATATTTT
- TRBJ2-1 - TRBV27 CASSLSRQTYNEQFF TGTGCCAGCAGTTTATCCAGACAAACCTACAATGAGCAGTTCTTC
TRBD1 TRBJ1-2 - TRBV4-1 CASSNTGDYGYTF TGCGCCAGCAGCAACACAGGGGACTATGGCTACACCTTC
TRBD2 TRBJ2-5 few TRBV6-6 CASSYAGGPQETQYF TGTGCCAGCAGTTACGCGGGGGGGCCCCAAGAGACCCAGTACTTC
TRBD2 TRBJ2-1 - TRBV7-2 CASSPRGTSGSWGNEQFF TGTGCCAGCAGCCCAAGAGGGACTAGCGGGAGCTGGGGAAATGAGCAGTTCTTC
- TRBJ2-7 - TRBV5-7 CASSLGDRREYEQYF TGTGCCAGCAGCTTGGGGGATCGACGGGAGTACGAGCAGTACTTC
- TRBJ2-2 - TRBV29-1 CSVFTGAVVGELFF TGCAGCGTTTTTACTGGGGCGGTAGTCGGGGAGCTGTTTTTT
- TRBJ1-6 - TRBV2 CASTQGGGGYNSPLHF TGTGCCAGCACTCAAGGGGGAGGGGGCTATAATTCACCCCTCCACTTT
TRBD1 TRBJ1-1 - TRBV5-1 CASSEGQVWGTEAFF TGCGCCAGCAGCGAAGGACAGGTTTGGGGCACTGAAGCTTTCTTT
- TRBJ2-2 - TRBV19 CASSTHTWSRGNTGELFF TGTGCCAGTAGCACTCACACCTGGTCCAGGGGGAACACCGGGGAGCTGTTTTTT
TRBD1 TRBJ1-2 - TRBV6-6 CASSYQEQGDGYTF TGTGCCAGCAGTTACCAGGAACAGGGGGACGGCTACACCTTC
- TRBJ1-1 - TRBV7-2 CASSLSGRLNTEAFF TGTGCCAGCAGCTTATCTGGAAGACTGAACACTGAAGCTTTCTTT
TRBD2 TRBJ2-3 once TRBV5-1 CASSLPITSGGASPPDTQYF TGCGCCAGCAGCTTGCCGATAACTAGCGGGGGGGCCAGTCCCCCAGATACGCAGTATTTT